This T cell receptor beta chain comes out of a study of T cell changes during pregnancy in multiple sclerosis. The repertoire was sequenced with immunoSEQ multiplex PCR; TCRdb's copy has only in-frame clones and lacks some. Of tens of thousands of clones in the sample, around 90% were seen once. The CDR3 covers 14 residues. Trimming took off 5 bases at V and 3 bases at J, with 17 bases between the two ends. Looked up from germline, CDR1 is SQVTM and CDR2 is ANQGSEA. This TCR derives from a female donor with multiple sclerosis, enrolled in a pregnancy study. Source: CD4+ T cells from peripheral blood mononuclear cells, taken after pregnancy. The rearrangement uses TRBV29-1 and TRBJ2-7; maybe TRBD1 (6 bases). The CDR3 region is CSVNLQGSFYEQYF. CDR3 nucleotide sequence: TGCAGCGTTAATCTACAGGGATCATTCTACGAGCAGTACTTC.